These 8 T cell receptor beta chains originate from one sample sequenced in a study of T cell responses to AZD1222 COVID-19 vaccine. The table came from immunoSEQ multiplex PCR; TCRdb's copy has only in-frame clones and leaves some out. This table has about 110,000 clones, about 85% appearing once. This sample comprised peripheral blood, obtained 28 days after the second AZD1222 dose. The receptor set was obtained from an adult who received the AZD1222 COVID-19 vaccine.

This chain joins TRBV3-1 (or the pseudogene TRBV3-2) and TRBJ2-4; D is uncertain. Germline loops: CDR1 LGHDT, CDR2 YNNKEL (reference sequence). The CDR3 spans 20 residues. Trimming removed 0 bases at V and 4 bases at J, with 25 bases between. In DNA form, the CDR3 reads TGTGCCAGCAGCCAAGAGATGAAATCAGGTCGCGCCAACAAAAAAAACATTCAGTACTTC. This sequence encodes CASSQEMKSGRANKKNIQYF.

The V call is TRBV28, the J call TRBJ1-6; no definite D call. The CDR3 has 15 amino acids. CDR1 is MDHEN, CDR2 SYDVKM, per germline. V dropped 1 base and J dropped 5 bases, with 9 bases sitting between them. CDR3 sequence: CASSLFGPNNSPLHF. The DNA of the CDR3 is TGTGCCAGCAGTTTATTCGGGCCCAATAATTCACCCCTCCACTTT.

The V gene is TRBV5-1, the J gene TRBJ2-1; tentatively, D is TRBD2 (6 bases). V was pared by 2 bases and J by 2 bases, with 8 bases between. From germline, CDR1 is SGHRS and CDR2 YFSETQ. There are 14 residues in the CDR3. In DNA form, the CDR3 reads TGCGCCAGCAGCTTTAGCGGTACCTACAATGAGCAGTTCTTC. It yields the protein CASSFSGTYNEQFF. Complete variable domain (other parts from reference TRBV5-1 and TRBJ2-1): KAGVTQTPRYLIKTRGQQVTLSCSPISGHRSVSWYQQTPGQGLQFLFEYFSETQRNKGNFPGRFSGRQFSNSRSEMNVSTLELGDSALYLCASSFSGTYNEQFFGPGTRLTVL.

This CDR3 reads CASSLDAQAYGYTF. CDR3 coding DNA: TGCGCCAGCAGCTTGGATGCTCAGGCTTATGGCTACACCTTC. This chain connects TRBV5-1 to TRBJ1-2; D unclear. V shed 0 bases and J shed 5 bases, with 11 bases lying between them. The CDR3 consists of 14 residues. Germline-derived CDR1 and CDR2 are SGHRS and YFSETQ.

V and J are TRBV5-6 and TRBJ1-2; D is uncertain. Trimming pared 2 bases from V and 5 bases from J, leaving 10 bases between. Germline V gene sequence: CDR1 SGHDT, CDR2 YYEEEE. The CDR3 spans 13 residues. CDR3: CASSFEGFYGYTF. The DNA of the CDR3 is TGTGCCAGCAGCTTCGAAGGTTTTTATGGCTACACCTTC.

The J gene is TRBJ2-1, the V gene TRBV2, with unresolved D. This CDR3 spans 13 amino acids. V lost 4 bases, J lost 5 bases, and 9 bases lay in between. The germline gives CDR1 SNHLY, CDR2 FYNNEI. In DNA, the CDR3 is TGTGCCAGCAGTGTTGTAAAGGACAATGAGCAGTTCTTC. This sequence encodes CASSVVKDNEQFF.

The chain uses TRBV19 and TRBJ1-2; D is undetermined. This CDR3 has 12 amino acids. Germline-derived CDR1 and CDR2 are LNHDA and SQIVND (reference sequence). Trimming took off 7 bases at V and 4 bases at J, with 10 bases between the two ends. The CDR3 reads CASTSGSYGYTF. The CDR3 DNA is TGTGCCAGTACCAGCGGTAGCTATGGCTACACCTTC.

The V gene is TRBV28, the J gene TRBJ2-5; 11 nucleotides align to TRBD1. In germline, CDR1 is MDHEN, CDR2 SYDVKM. The CDR3 is made up of 15 amino acids. The J segment lost 4 bases and the V segment lost 4 bases, leaving 5 bases of the junction unmatched. CDR3 sequence reads: CASSSRDRGTETQYF. For the CDR3, the DNA is TGTGCCAGCAGTTCTAGGGACAGGGGGACAGAGACCCAGTACTTC.